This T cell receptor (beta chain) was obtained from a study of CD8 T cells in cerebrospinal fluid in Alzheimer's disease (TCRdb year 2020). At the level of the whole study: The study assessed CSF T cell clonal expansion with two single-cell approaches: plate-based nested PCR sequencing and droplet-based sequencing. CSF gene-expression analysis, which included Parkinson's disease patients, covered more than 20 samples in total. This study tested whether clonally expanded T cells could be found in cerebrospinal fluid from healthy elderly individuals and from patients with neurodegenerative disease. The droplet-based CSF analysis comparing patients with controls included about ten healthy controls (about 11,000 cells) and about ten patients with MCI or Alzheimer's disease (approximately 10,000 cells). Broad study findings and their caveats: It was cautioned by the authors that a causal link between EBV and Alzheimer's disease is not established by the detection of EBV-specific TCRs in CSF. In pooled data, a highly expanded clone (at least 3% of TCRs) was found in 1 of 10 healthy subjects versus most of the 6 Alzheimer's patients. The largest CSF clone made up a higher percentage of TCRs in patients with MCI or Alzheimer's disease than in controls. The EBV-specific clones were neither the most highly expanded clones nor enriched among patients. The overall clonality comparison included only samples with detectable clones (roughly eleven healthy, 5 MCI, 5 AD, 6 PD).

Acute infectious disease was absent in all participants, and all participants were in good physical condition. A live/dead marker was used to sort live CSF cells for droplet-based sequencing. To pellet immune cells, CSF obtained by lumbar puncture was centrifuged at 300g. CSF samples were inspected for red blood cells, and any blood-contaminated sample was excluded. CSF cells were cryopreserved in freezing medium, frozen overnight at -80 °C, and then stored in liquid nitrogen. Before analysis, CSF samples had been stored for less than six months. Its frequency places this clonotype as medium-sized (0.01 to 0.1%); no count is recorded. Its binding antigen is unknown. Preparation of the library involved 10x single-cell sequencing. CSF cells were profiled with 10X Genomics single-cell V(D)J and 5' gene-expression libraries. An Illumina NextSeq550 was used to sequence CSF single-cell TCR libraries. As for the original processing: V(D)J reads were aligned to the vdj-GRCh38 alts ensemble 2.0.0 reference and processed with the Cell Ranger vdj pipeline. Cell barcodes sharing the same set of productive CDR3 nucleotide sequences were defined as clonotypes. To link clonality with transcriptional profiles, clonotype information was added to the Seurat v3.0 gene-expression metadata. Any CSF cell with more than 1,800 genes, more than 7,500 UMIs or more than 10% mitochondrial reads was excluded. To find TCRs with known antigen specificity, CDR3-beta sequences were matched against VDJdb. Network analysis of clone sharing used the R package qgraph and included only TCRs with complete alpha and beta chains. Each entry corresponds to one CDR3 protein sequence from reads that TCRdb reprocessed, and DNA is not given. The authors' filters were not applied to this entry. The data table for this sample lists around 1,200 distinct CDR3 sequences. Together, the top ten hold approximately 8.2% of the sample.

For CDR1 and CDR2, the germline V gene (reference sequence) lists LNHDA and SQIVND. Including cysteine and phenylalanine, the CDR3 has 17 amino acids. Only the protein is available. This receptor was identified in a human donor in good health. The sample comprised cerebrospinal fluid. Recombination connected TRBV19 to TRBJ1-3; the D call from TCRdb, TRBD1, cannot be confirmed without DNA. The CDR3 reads CASSTSGGANTGNTIYF.